The clone carrying this TCR beta chain was recorded once. As for treatment: treatment-naive control, cytoreductive nephrectomy. V was shortened by 1 base and J by 4 bases, with 10 bases between the two germline ends. The CDR3 is made up of 14 amino acids. In germline, CDR1 is SQVTM, CDR2 ANQGSEA. These data come from a study of radiation and T cells in renal cell carcinoma. The method was immunoSEQ multiplex PCR; TCRdb's version includes in-frame clones alone and lacks a portion of them. The repertoire includes 23,000 or so clones, about 62% of them detected once, and less than 25% sits in the top ten.

The material sequenced was tumor tissue, taken from a patient whose treatment was nephrectomy without radiotherapy. V is TRBV29-1 and J is TRBJ2-2; tentative D call: TRBD2 (5 bases). The receptor was derived from a man between 40 and 49 years old with renal cell carcinoma. The CDR3 region has the DNA TGCAGCGTTGAAGGCGGGTTTGGCACCGGGGAGCTGTTTTTT. It yields the protein CSVEGGFGTGELFF.